This T cell receptor beta chain comes out of a study of blood T cell repertoires in COVID-19. Study-wide background: PBMCs, B-cell-depleted T cells, or T cells were the source of the cDNA or gDNA that made up the material.

The age range of participants was about 18 to 89 years, with residence in 20 to 25 US areas. CDR3 length: 14 residues. CDR1 is SGHRS and CDR2 is YFSETQ in the germline V gene. Germline trimming cut 5 bases from V and 5 bases from J; bases unmatched to any gene: 9. Study processing details: How many nucleated cells were present was estimated from reference gene primer amplification. The method was immunoSEQ multiplex PCR; TCRdb's version includes in-frame clones alone and lacks a portion of them. V and J calls and clone size are given by that table; D and trimming were obtained from the DNA. The data contain approximately 170,000 clones, about 88% of them singletons.

Material: PBMCs or T cells enriched from blood (not recorded which). This sequence originates from a woman in her twenties or thirties who had recovered from COVID-19. This chain uses TRBV5-1 with TRBJ1-1, with 7 bases fitting TRBD1. The CDR3 sequence: CASSLTGKGTEAFF. The CDR3, as DNA: TGCGCCAGCAGTTTGACAGGGAAGGGGACTGAAGCTTTCTTT.